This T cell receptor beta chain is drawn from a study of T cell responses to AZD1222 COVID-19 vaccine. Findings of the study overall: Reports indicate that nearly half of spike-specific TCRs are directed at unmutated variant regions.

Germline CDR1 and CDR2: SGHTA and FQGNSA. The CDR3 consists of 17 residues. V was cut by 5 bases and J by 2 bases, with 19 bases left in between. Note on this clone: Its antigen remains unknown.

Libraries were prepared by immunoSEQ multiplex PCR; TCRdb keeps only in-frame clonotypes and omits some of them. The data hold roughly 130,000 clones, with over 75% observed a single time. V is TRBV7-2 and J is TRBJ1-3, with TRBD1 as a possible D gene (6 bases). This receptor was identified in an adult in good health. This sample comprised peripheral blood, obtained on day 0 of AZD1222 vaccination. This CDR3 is CASSPEIQGTAGNTIYF. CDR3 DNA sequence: TGTGCCAGCAGCCCGGAAATACAGGGCACCGCTGGAAACACCATATATTTT.